This TCR beta chain came from a study of T cell changes during pregnancy in multiple sclerosis. The repertoire was sequenced with immunoSEQ multiplex PCR; TCRdb's copy has only in-frame clones and lacks some. The table records about 110,000 clones, roughly nine tenths of them present only once. The clonotype comes from a female donor with multiple sclerosis, enrolled in a pregnancy study. The sequenced sample was peripheral blood, obtained before pregnancy.

CDR3 sequence: CASGPPGFEQYF. CDR3 in DNA: TGTGCCAGCGGGCCCCCAGGTTTCGAGCAGTACTTC. The V call is TRBV27, the J call TRBJ2-7; no clear D gene. The CDR3 contains 12 residues. The germline V and J ends were trimmed by 8 bases and 6 bases, with 14 bases remaining between them. Germline loops: CDR1 MNHEY, CDR2 SMNVEV (reference sequence).